The present T cell receptor beta chain was sequenced within a study of CD8+ T cells in alopecia areata. Across the study: Treated patients were given oral tofacitinib, which was dosed at 5 to 10 mg twice daily.

The treatment denotes: oral pan-JAK inhibitor, 5-10 mg twice daily. Starting from PBMCs, sorting isolated CD4+ and CD8+ T cells. Extracted RNA was reverse transcribed, and the resulting cDNA served as sequencing template. Clones were read by immunoSEQ multiplex PCR, and TCRdb kept only the in-frame ones, dropping some. Of 150,000 to 200,000 clones listed, under 80% are singletons. General observations from the study: Clonality exceeded that of normal scalp in lesional scalp, most notably in alopecia totalis/universalis.

CDR1 is SGHTA, CDR2 FQGNSA, per germline. The V end lost 4 bases, the J end lost 1 base, and 13 bases lay between the germline ends. The length of the CDR3 is 15 residues. Remarks on this clone: Its antigen is not known.

The sample in question was CD4+ T cells sorted from blood, obtained around week 50, from a patient treated with tofacitinib. This chain links TRBV7-2 with TRBJ1-1; D unresolved. This receptor was identified in a human donor with alopecia areata. CDR3 DNA: TGTGCCAGCAGCTCGTGGGCAGAGAGGAACACTGAAGCTTTCTTT. It specifies CASSSWAERNTEAFF. Full variable domain (missing parts from reference TRBV7-2 and TRBJ1-1): GAGVSQSPSNKVTEKGKDVELRCDPISGHTALYWYRQSLGQGLEFLIYFQGNSAPDKSGLPSDRFSAERTGGSVSTLTIQRTQQEDSAVYLCASSSWAERNTEAFFGQGTRLTVV.